These T cell receptor beta chains were read from a single sample in a study of blood T cell repertoires in COVID-19. Profiled with immunoSEQ multiplex PCR; TCRdb holds only in-frame clones, not every one. Counted here are roughly 340,000 clones, 88% occurring once; the ten biggest clones make up about 7%. Sequenced material: peripheral blood. These receptors all come from a woman in her 70s with COVID-19, enrolled during active disease. Both conserved end residues are part of each CDR3. The D gene is left open where the match is weak. Some rows mark clone size as missing; the rest say once, few, many or name a class of expanded clone.

J | D | V | size | length | CDR3 | DNA
TRBJ2-5 | TRBD2 | TRBV7-2 | - | 15 | CASSLGAGGQETQYF | TGTGCCAGCAGCCTTGGAGCGGGGGGCCAAGAGACCCAGTACTTC
TRBJ1-1 | - | TRBV5-1 | few | 14 | CASSQQGSGTEAFF | TGCGCCAGCAGCCAACAGGGCAGTGGCACTGAAGCTTTCTTT
TRBJ1-1 | TRBD1 | TRBV20-1 | - | 11 | CSARGTGEAFF | TGCAGTGCTAGAGGGACAGGGGAAGCTTTCTTT
TRBJ2-7 | - | TRBV28 | - | 17 | CASSLGWGAGFPYEQYF | TGTGCCAGCAGCCTCGGGTGGGGAGCCGGTTTTCCCTACGAGCAGTACTTC
TRBJ1-4 | TRBD1 | TRBV5-4 | - | 17 | CASSVGGGGAANEKLFF | TGTGCCAGCAGCGTCGGCGGAGGGGGCGCGGCTAATGAAAAACTGTTTTTT
TRBJ1-2 | - | TRBV4-1 | - | 14 | CASSQETRAGGYTF | TGCGCCAGCAGCCAAGAAACGAGGGCGGGTGGCTACACCTTC
TRBJ2-7 | - | TRBV24-1 | - | 13 | CATSDLGGPEQYF | TGTGCCACCAGTGATTTAGGAGGCCCCGAGCAGTACTTC
TRBJ1-5 | - | TRBV24-1 | - | 12 | CATSDPDQPQHF | TGTGCCACCAGTGATCCTGATCAGCCCCAGCATTTT
TRBJ1-1 | - | TRBV6-2/TRBV6-3 | - | 12 | CASTPQGPEAFF | TGTGCCAGCACCCCTCAGGGTCCTGAAGCTTTCTTT
TRBJ2-3 | TRBD1 | TRBV30 | - | 11 | CVGRRGDTQYF | TGTGTCGGACGCAGGGGGGATACGCAGTATTTT
TRBJ2-3 | - | TRBV27 | - | 15 | CASSARVTSSDTQYF | TGTGCCAGCAGCGCCAGGGTGACGAGTTCAGATACGCAGTATTTT
TRBJ1-1 | - | TRBV7-9 | - | 15 | CASSLGTGMNTEAFF | TGTGCCAGCAGCTTAGGTACAGGGATGAACACTGAAGCTTTCTTT
TRBJ2-1 | - | TRBV5-1 | few | 14 | CASSLDGGRDEQFF | TGCGCCAGCAGCTTGGACGGGGGTAGGGATGAGCAGTTCTTC
TRBJ2-7 | - | TRBV18 | - | 13 | CASSPSGGHEQYF | TGTGCCAGCTCACCCTCCGGCGGCCACGAGCAGTACTTC
TRBJ1-1 | - | TRBV7-9 | - | 14 | CASSLLGAVTEAFF | TGTGCCAGCAGCTTACTGGGGGCGGTCACTGAAGCTTTCTTT
TRBJ2-5 | - | TRBV6-6 | - | 15 | CASRTMTPKQETQYF | TGTGCCAGCAGAACAATGACACCCAAACAAGAGACCCAGTACTTC
TRBJ1-5 | TRBD1 | TRBV28 | - | 18 | CASSLETGGLAINQPQHF | TGTGCCAGCAGTTTAGAGACAGGGGGTTTGGCTATCAATCAGCCCCAGCATTTT
TRBJ2-1 | TRBD1 | TRBV5-6 | - | 15 | CASSLQQGTVNEQFF | TGTGCCAGCAGCTTGCAACAGGGGACCGTCAATGAGCAGTTCTTC
TRBJ1-2 | - | TRBV2 | - | 13 | CASSEQVGGGYTF | TGTGCCAGCAGTGAGCAGGTCGGTGGAGGCTACACCTTC
TRBJ2-7 | TRBD1 | TRBV5-1 | - | 14 | CASSLGQGVHEQYF | TGCGCCAGCAGCCTGGGACAGGGGGTCCACGAGCAGTACTTC
TRBJ1-1 | - | TRBV6-5 | - | 13 | CATAFTGNTEAFF | TGTGCCACCGCATTCACAGGGAACACTGAAGCTTTCTTT
TRBJ1-1 | - | TRBV7-2 | - | 15 | CASSLLQGYGTEAFF | TGTGCCAGCAGCTTGCTACAGGGCTACGGCACTGAAGCTTTCTTT
TRBJ2-2 | TRBD2 | TRBV11-2 | - | 16 | CASSLVPSGDTGELFF | TGTGCCAGCAGCTTAGTCCCTAGCGGGGACACCGGGGAGCTGTTTTTT
TRBJ1-2 | - | TRBV2 | - | 12 | CASSPGGNGYTF | TGTGCCAGCAGCCCCGGGGGGAATGGCTACACCTTC
TRBJ1-2 | TRBD1 | TRBV28 | - | 12 | CASVRGDYGYTF | TGTGCGAGTGTCAGGGGGGATTATGGCTACACCTTC
TRBJ1-2 | TRBD1 | TRBV18 | - | 14 | CASSPWTGKGGYTF | TGTGCCAGCTCACCGTGGACAGGGAAGGGTGGCTACACCTTC
TRBJ1-4 | TRBD1 | TRBV30 | - | 12 | CASTGYLEKLFF | TGTGCCTCGACAGGGTATCTGGAAAAACTGTTTTTT